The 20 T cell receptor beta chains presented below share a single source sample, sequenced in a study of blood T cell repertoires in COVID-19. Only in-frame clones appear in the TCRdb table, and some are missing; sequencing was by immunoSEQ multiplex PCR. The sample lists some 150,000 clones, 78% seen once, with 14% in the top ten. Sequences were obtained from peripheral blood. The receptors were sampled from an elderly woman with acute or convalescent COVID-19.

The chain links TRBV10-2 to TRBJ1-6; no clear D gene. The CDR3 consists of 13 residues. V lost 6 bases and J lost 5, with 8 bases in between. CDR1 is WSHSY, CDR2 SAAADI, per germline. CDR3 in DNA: TGCGCCAGCAGCGGGGTCGATAATTCACCCCTCCACTTT. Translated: CASSGVDNSPLHF.

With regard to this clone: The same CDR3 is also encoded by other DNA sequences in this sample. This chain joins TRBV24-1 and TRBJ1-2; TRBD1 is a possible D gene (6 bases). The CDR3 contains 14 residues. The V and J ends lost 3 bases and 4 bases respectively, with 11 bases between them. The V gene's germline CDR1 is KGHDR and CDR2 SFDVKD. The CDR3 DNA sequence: TGTGCCACCAGTGATACAGGGTCGGCCTATGGCTACACCTTC. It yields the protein CATSDTGSAYGYTF.

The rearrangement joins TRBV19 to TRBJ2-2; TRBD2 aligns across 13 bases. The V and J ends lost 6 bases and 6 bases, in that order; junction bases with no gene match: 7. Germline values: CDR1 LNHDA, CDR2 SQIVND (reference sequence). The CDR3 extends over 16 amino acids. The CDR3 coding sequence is TGTGCCAGTAGACTAGCGGGAGGGCCCGGGGCCGGGGAGCTGTTTTTT. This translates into CASRLAGGPGAGELFF.

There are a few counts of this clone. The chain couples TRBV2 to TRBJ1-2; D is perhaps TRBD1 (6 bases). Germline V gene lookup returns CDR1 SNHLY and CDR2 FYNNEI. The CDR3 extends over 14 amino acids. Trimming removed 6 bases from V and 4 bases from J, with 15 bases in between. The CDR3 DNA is TGTGCCAGCAGCCAGGGGAGTCTAGGCTATGGCTACACCTTC. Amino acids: CASSQGSLGYGYTF.

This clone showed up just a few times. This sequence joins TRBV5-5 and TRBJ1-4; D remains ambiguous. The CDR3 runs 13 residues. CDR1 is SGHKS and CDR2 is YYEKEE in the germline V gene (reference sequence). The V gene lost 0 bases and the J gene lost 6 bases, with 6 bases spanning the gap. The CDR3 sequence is CASSLDQYEKLFF. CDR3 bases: TGTGCCAGCAGCTTGGACCAGTATGAAAAACTGTTTTTT.

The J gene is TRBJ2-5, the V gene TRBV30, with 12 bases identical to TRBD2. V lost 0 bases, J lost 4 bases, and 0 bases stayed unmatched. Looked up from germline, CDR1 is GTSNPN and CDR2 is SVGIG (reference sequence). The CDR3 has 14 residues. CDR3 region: CAWSVLAGGETQYF. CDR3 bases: TGTGCCTGGAGTGTACTAGCGGGAGGAGAGACCCAGTACTTC. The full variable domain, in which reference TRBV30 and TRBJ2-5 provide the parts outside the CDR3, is SQTIHQWPATLVQPVGSPLSLECTVEGTSNPNLYWYRQAAGRGLQLLFYSVGIGQISSEVPQNLSASRPQDRQFILSSKKLLLSDSGFYLCAWSVLAGGETQYFGPGTRLLVL.

DNA for the CDR3: TGTGCCAGCAGCCCGGGACAGCACTATGGCTACACCTTC. This sequence encodes CASSPGQHYGYTF. V usage is TRBV11-2 and J usage is TRBJ1-2; 7 nucleotides match TRBD1. The CDR3 runs 13 residues. Germline assignment: CDR1 SGHAT and CDR2 FQNNGV. V lost 5 bases and J lost 3; bases outside the gene matches: 3.

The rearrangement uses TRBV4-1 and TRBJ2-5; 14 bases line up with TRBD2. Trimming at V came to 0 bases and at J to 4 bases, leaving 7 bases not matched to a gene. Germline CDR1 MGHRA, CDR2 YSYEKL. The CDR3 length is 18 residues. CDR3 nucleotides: TGCGCCAGCAGCCAAGACAGACTAGCGGGGGGGCATGGAGAGACCCAGTACTTC. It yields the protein CASSQDRLAGGHGETQYF.

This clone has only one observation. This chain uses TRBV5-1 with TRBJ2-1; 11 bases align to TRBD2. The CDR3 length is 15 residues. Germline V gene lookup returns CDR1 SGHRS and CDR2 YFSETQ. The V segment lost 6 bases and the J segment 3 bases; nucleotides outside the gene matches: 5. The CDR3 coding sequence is TGCGCCAGCAAAACCGGGACTAGCGGCTACAATGAGCAGTTCTTC. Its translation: CASKTGTSGYNEQFF. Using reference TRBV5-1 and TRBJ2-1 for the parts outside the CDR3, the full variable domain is KAGVTQTPRYLIKTRGQQVTLSCSPISGHRSVSWYQQTPGQGLQFLFEYFSETQRNKGNFPGRFSGRQFSNSRSEMNVSTLELGDSALYLCASKTGTSGYNEQFFGPGTRLTVL.

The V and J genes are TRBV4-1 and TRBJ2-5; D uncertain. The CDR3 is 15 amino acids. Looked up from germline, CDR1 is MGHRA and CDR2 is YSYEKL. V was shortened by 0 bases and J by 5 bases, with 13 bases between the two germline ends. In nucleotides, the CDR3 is TGCGCCAGCAGCCAAGATCCCGCTAGTGTCGAGACCCAGTACTTC. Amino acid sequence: CASSQDPASVETQYF.

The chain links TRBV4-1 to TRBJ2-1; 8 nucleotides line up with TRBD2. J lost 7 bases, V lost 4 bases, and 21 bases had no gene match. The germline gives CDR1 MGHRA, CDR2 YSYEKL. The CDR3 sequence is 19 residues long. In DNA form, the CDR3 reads TGCGCCAGCAGCCCCGGACTGGGGCGAGTCGGGAGGGCCGGGAATGAGCAGTTCTTC. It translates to CASSPGLGRVGRAGNEQFF.

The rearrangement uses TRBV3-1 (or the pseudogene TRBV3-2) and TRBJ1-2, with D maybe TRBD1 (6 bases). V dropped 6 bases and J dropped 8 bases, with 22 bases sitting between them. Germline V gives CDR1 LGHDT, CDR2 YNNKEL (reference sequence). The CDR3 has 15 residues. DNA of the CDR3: TGTGCCAGCAGTCCGAATGCCGTACAGGGCAGCGGCTACACCTTC. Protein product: CASSPNAVQGSGYTF.

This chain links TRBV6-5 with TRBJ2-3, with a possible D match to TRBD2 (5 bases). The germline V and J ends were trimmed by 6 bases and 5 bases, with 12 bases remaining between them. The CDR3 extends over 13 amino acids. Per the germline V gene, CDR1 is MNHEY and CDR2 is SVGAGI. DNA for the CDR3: TGTGCCAGCAGCTCGGGGTCGATAGATACGCAGTATTTT. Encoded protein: CASSSGSIDTQYF.

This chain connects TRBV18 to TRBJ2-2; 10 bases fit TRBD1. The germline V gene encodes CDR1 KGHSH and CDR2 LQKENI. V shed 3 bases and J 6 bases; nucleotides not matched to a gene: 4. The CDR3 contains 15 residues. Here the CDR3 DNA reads TGTGCCAGCTCACCCGGGACAGGGGCGTCCGGGGAGCTGTTTTTT. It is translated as CASSPGTGASGELFF.

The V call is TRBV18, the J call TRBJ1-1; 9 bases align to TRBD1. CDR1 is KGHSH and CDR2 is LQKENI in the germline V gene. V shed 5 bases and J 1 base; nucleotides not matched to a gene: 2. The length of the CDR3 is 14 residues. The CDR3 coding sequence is TGTGCCAGCTCAACAGGGGGCGCGAACACTGAAGCTTTCTTT. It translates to CASSTGGANTEAFF.

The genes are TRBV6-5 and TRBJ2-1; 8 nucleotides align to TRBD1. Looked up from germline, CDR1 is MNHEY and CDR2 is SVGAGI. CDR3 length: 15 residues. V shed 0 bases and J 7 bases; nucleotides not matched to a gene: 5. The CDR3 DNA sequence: TGTGCCAGCAGTTACTCGGGCAGGGGGCAGAATGAGCAGTTCTTC. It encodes CASSYSGRGQNEQFF.

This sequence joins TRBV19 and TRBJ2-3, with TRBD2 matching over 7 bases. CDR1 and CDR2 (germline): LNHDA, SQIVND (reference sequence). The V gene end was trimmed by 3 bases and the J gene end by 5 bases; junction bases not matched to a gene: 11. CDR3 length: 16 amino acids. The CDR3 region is CASSISLAELIDTQYF. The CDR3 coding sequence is TGTGCCAGTAGTATTTCCCTAGCGGAGCTGATAGATACGCAGTATTTT.

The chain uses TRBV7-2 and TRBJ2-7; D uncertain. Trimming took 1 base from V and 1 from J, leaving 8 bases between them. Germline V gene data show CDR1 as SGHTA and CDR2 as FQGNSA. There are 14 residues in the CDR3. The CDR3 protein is CASSLGGISYEQYF. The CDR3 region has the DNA TGTGCCAGCAGCTTAGGAGGTATTTCCTACGAGCAGTACTTC.

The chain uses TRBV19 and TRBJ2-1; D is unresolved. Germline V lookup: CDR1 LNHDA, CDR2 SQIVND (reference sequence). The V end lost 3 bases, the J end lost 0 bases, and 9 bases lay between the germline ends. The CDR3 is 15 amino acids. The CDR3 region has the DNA TGTGCCAGTAGTATCGCGGCTACCTCCTACAATGAGCAGTTCTTC. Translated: CASSIAATSYNEQFF.

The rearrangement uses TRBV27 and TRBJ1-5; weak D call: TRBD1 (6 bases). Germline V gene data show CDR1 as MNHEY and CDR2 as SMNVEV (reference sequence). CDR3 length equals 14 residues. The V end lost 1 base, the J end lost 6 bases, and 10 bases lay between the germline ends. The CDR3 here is CASSLLVGGQPQHF. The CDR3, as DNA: TGTGCCAGCAGTTTATTGGTAGGGGGTCAGCCCCAGCATTTT.